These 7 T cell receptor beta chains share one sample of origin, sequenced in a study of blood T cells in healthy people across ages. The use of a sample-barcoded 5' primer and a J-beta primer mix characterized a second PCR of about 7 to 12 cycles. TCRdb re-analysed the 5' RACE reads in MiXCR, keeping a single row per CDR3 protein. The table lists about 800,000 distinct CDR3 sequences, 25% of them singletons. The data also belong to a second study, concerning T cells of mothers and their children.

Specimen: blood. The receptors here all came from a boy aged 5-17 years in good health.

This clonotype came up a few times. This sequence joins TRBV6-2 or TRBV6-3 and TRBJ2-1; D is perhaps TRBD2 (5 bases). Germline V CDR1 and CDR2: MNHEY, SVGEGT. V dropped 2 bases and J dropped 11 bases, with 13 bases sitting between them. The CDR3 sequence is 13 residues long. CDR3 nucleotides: TGTGCCAGCAGTTACGCGGGCTGGGGTAAGCAGTTCTTC. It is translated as CASSYAGWGKQFF.

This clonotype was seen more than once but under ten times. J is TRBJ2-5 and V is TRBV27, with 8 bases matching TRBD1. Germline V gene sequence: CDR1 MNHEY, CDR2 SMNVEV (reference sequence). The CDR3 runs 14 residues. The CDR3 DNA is TGTGAAGTCCGTCGGACAGGGTTTCTAGAGACCCAGTACTTC. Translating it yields CEVRRTGFLETQYF.

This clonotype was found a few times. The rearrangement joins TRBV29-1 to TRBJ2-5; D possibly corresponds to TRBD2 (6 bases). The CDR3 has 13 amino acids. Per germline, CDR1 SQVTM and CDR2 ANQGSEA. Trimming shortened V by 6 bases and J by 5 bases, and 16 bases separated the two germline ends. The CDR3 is CSVGGRVSETQYF. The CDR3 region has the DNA TGCAGCGTGGGGGGTCGGGTGTCCGAGACCCAGTACTTC.

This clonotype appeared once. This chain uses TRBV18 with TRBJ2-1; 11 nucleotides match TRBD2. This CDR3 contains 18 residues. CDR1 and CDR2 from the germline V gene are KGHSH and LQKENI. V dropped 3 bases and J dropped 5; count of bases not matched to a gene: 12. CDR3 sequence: CASSPFTILAGGNNEQFF. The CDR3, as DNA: TGTGCCAGCTCACCGTTCACGATCTTAGCGGGAGGGAACAATGAGCAGTTCTTC.

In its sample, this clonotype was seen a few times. CDR3 residues: CASSYGWEQNNEQFF. In DNA, the CDR3 is TGTGCCAGCAGTTACGGCTGGGAACAGAACAATGAGCAGTTCTTC. The chain combines TRBV6-2 or TRBV6-3 with TRBJ2-1; D call uncertain. Trimming shortened V by 2 bases and J by 5 bases, and 13 bases separated the two germline ends. This CDR3 comprises 15 residues. Germline V gene lookup returns CDR1 MNHEY and CDR2 SVGEGT.

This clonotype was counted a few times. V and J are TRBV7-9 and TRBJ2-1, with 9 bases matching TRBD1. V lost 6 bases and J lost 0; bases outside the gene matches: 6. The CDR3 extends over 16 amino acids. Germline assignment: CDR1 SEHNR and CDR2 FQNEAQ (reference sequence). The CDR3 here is CASRRDRESSYNEQFF. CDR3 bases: TGTGCCAGCAGGAGGGACAGGGAAAGCTCCTACAATGAGCAGTTCTTC.

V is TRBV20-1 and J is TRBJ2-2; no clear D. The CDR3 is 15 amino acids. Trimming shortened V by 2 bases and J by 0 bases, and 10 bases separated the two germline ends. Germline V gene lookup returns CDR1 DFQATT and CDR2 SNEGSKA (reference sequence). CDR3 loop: CSARQSIANTGELFF. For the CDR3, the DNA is TGCAGTGCTAGACAGTCGATCGCGAACACCGGGGAGCTGTTTTTT.